The clone carrying this TCR beta chain was recorded many times. This entry belongs to a study of T cells in Graves' hyperthyroidism and ophthalmopathy. This CDR3 has 15 amino acids. CDR1 LGHDT and CDR2 YNNKEL come from the germline V gene (reference sequence). V was clipped by 4 bases and J by 10 bases; unmatched bases: 7. An absence of ophthalmopathy progression within 18 months meant stable Graves' hyperthyroidism. Diagnoses were established using clinical symptoms, serum thyroxine and TRAb, thyroid ultrasound and orbital computed tomography. This sample holds PBMCs from 8 to 10 ml fresh peripheral blood. What was amplified from RNA transcripts were TCR beta CDR3 regions. The study used the HTBI primer set for a first-round RT-PCR of the TCR CDR3. TCRdb called the multiplex PCR reads again in MiXCR, with one record for every CDR3 protein. The data show about 340,000 distinct CDR3 sequences, roughly 23% seen once.

Specimen: blood. This clonotype originated in a woman aged 45 to 65 with Graves' hyperthyroidism. This sequence joins TRBV3-1 and TRBJ2-1, with 13 bases fitting TRBD2. As DNA, the CDR3 is TGTGCCAGCAGCCGAACTAGCGGGAGGGCCCCCGAGCAGTTCTTC. Translated: CASSRTSGRAPEQFF.